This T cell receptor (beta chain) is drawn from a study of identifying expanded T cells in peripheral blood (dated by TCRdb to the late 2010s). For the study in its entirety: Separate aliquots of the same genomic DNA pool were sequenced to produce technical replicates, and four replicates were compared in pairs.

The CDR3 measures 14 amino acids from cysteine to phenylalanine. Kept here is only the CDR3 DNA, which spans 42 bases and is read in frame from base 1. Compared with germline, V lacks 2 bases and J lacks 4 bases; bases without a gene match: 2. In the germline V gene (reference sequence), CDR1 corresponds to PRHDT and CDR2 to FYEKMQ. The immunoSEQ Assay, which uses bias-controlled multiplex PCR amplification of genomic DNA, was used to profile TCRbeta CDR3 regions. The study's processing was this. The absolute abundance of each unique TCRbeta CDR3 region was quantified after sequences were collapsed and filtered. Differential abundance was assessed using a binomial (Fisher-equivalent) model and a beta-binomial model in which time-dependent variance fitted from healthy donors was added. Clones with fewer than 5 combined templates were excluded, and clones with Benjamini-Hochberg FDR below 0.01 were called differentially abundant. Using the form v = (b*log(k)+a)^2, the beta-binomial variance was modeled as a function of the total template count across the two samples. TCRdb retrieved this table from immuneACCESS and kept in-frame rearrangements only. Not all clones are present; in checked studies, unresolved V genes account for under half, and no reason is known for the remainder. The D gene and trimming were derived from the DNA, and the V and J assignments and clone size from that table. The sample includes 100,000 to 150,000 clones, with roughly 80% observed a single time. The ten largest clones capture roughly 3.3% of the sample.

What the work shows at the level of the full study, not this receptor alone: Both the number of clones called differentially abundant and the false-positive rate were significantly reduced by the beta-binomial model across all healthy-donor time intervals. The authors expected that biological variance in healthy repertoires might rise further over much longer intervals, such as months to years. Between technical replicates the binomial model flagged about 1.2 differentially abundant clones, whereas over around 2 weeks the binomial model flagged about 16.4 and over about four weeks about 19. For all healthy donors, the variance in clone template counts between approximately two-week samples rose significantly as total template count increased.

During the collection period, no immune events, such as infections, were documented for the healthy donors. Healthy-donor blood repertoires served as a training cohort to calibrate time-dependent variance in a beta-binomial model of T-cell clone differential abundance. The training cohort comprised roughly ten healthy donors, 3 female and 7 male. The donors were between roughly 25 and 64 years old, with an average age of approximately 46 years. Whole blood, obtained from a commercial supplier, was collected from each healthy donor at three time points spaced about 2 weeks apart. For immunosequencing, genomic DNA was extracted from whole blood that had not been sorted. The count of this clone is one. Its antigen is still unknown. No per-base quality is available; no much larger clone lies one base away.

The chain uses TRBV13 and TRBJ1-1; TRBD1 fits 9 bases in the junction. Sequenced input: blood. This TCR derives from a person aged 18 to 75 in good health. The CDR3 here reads CASSLRQGVTEAFF. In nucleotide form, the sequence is TGTGCCAGCAGCTTAAGACAGGGGGTCACTGAAGCTTTCTTT.